The rows below give T cell receptor beta chains drawn from one sample of a study of OX40 agonist ivuxolimab in advanced cancers. TCRdb's copy holds only in-frame clones and misses some; the assay was immunoSEQ multiplex PCR. The profile shows approximately 54,000 clones, about nine tenths of them singletons. The sequences come from CD4+ or CD8+ T cells sorted from blood, collected in a trial of the OX40 agonist ivuxolimab. The receptors shown here come from an adult with an advanced solid tumor such as melanoma, head and neck, liver or kidney cancer. The CDR3 runs from the conserved cysteine through the conserved F or W. The order of the fields is D gene, J gene, V gene, clone size, CDR3 protein, CDR3 DNA. The D gene is left open where the match is weak. Size is stated for part of the rows, as once, few or many counts, or as a class when the clone is expanded.

TRBD2 | TRBJ2-3 | TRBV25-1 | - | CASSDGTSGRLDTQYF | TGTGCCAGCAGTGATGGAACTAGCGGGAGATTAGATACGCAGTATTTT
- | TRBJ2-3 | TRBV5-6 | - | CASSWGDTQYF | TGTGCCAGCAGCTGGGGAGATACGCAGTATTTT
- | TRBJ1-4 | TRBV28 | - | CASSSPRGRATVQGGSTNEKLFF | TGTGCCAGCAGTTCCCCCCGGGGCCGCGCGACAGTTCAGGGAGGGTCAACTAATGAAAAACTGTTTTTT
- | TRBJ1-2 | TRBV6-1 | - | CASSSIRGNNYGYTF | TGTGCCAGCAGTTCGATACGCGGGAATAACTATGGCTACACCTTC
- | TRBJ1-2 | TRBV9 | few | CASSVDIQGNYGYTF | TGTGCCAGCAGCGTGGATATCCAGGGAAACTATGGCTACACCTTC
- | TRBJ1-2 | TRBV19 | - | CASSQTAPAANYGYTF | TGTGCCAGTAGTCAGACGGCCCCCGCAGCTAACTATGGCTACACCTTC
- | TRBJ1-1 | TRBV2 | - | CASARGAVGRMLVEAFF | TGTGCCAGCGCCAGAGGGGCAGTCGGACGTATGCTGGTTGAAGCTTTCTTT
- | TRBJ1-6 | TRBV23-1 | once | CASSQEEGSNSPLHF | TGCGCCAGCAGTCAGGAAGAGGGCTCGAATTCACCCCTCCACTTT
TRBD2 | TRBJ2-2 | TRBV14 | - | CASSPTSGPLNTGELFF | TGTGCCAGCAGCCCGACTAGCGGGCCATTGAACACCGGGGAGCTGTTTTTT
- | TRBJ1-3 | TRBV7-6 | - | CASSLFEAGSGNTIYF | TGTGCCAGCAGCTTATTTGAGGCAGGGAGTGGAAACACCATATATTTT
TRBD2 | TRBJ2-1 | TRBV18 | - | CASSPQTSGRGNEQFF | TGTGCCAGCTCACCACAAACTAGCGGGAGGGGCAATGAGCAGTTCTTC
- | TRBJ1-2 | TRBV19 | - | CASSNPTGPNYGYTF | TGTGCCAGTAGTAACCCGACAGGACCAAACTATGGCTACACCTTC
- | TRBJ2-5 | TRBV25-1 | - | CASSESGASRAQYF | TGTGCCAGCAGTGAATCGGGAGCAAGTAGAGCCCAGTACTTC
TRBD1 | TRBJ2-3 | TRBV6-7 | - | CASRLTTGGGSTDTQYF | TGTGCCAGCAGACTAACCACAGGGGGCGGGAGCACAGATACGCAGTATTTT
TRBD1 | TRBJ2-2 | TRBV5-1 | - | CASSLMRGRYGELFF | TGCGCCAGCAGCTTGATGAGGGGGCGGTACGGGGAGCTGTTTTTT
TRBD1 | TRBJ2-2 | TRBV7-2 | - | CASRVQGSGELFF | TGTGCCAGCAGGGTACAGGGGTCCGGGGAGCTGTTTTTT
- | TRBJ1-5 | TRBV7-2 | - | CASSLTSPQPQHF | TGTGCCAGCAGCTTAACGTCCCCTCAGCCCCAGCATTTT
TRBD1 | TRBJ2-3 | TRBV7-2 | - | CASSLEDRATDTQYF | TGTGCCAGCAGCTTAGAGGACAGGGCGACAGATACGCAGTATTTT
TRBD1 | TRBJ1-5 | TRBV6-1 | once | CASRTGGGNQPQHF | TGTGCCAGCAGGACAGGGGGCGGGAATCAGCCCCAGCATTTT
- | TRBJ2-7 | TRBV27 | once | CASSFRDGYEQYF | TGTGCCAGCAGTTTCCGGGACGGATACGAGCAGTACTTC
- | TRBJ1-2 | TRBV9 | - | CASSVDLRRRTTFNYGYTF | TGTGCCAGCAGCGTAGACCTCCGACGGCGGACAACGTTTAACTATGGCTACACCTTC
- | TRBJ2-4 | TRBV18 | - | CASSPPMGILAKNIQYF | TGTGCCAGCTCACCACCGATGGGAATCCTAGCCAAAAACATTCAGTACTTC
TRBD1 | TRBJ1-5 | TRBV5-6 | - | CASSLAVPGGYQPQHF | TGTGCCAGCAGCTTGGCAGTGCCAGGGGGCTACCAGCCCCAGCATTTT